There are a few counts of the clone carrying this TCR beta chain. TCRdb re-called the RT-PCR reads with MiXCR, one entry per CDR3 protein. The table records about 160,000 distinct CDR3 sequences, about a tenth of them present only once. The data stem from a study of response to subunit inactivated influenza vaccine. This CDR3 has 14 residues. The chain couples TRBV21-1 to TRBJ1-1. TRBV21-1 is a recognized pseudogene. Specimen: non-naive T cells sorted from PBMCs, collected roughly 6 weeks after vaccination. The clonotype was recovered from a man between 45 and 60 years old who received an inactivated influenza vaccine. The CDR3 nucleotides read TGTGCCAGCAGCAAATGGTGGCCGAACACTGAAGCTTTCTTT. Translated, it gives CASSKWWPNTEAFF.